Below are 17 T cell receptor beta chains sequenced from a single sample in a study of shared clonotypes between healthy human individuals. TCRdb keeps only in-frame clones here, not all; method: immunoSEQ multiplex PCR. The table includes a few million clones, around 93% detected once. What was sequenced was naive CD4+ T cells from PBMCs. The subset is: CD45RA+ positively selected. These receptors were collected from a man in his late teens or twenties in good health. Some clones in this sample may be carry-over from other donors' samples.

CDR3 amino acids: CASSSSQSASYNEQFF. DNA of the CDR3: TGTGCCAGCAGCTCCTCGCAGTCAGCCTCCTACAATGAGCAGTTCTTC. The chain carries TRBV7-3 and TRBJ2-1; D is ambiguous. The CDR3 spans 16 residues. CDR1 is SGHTA, CDR2 FQGTGA, per germline. V was clipped by 4 bases and J by 0 bases, with 13 bases between them.

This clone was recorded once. In DNA, the CDR3 is TGTGCCAGCAGACCTACCCTGCAAAACACTGAAGCTTTCTTT. This encodes CASRPTLQNTEAFF. The chain couples TRBV28 to TRBJ1-1; D not resolved. CDR3 length equals 14 residues. Trimming took 6 bases from V and 2 from J, leaving 13 bases between them. Looked up from germline, CDR1 is MDHEN and CDR2 is SYDVKM.

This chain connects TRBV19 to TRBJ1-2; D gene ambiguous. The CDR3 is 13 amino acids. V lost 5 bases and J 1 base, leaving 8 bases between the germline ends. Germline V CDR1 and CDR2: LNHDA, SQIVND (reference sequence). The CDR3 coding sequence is TGTGCCAGTAGTGTCATGGTTAACTATGGCTACACCTTC. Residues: CASSVMVNYGYTF.

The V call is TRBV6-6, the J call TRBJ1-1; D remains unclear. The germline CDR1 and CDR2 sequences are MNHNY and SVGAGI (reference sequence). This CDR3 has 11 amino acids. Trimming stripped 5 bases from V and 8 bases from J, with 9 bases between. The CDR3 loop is CASSRQLEAFF. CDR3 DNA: TGTGCCAGCAGTAGGCAGCTGGAAGCTTTCTTT.

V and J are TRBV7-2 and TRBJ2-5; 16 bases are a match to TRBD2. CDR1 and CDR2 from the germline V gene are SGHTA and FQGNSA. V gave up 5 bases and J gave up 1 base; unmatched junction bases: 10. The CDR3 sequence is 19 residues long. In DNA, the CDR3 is TGTGCCAGCAGCCGGGGGGGACTAGCGGGAGGGCGGACCCAAGAGACCCAGTACTTC. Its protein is CASSRGGLAGGRTQETQYF.

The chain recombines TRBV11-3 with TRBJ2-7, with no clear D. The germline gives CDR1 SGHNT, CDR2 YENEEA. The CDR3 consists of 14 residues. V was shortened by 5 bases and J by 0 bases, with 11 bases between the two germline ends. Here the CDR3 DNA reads TGTGCCAGCAGCCCGGCCGGGCTCTCCTACGAGCAGTACTTC. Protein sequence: CASSPAGLSYEQYF.

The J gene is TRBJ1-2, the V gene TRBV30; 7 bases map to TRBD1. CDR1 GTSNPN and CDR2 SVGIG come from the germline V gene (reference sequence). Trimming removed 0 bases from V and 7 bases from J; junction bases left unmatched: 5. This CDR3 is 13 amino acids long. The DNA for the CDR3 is TGTGCCTGGAGTGTACTACAGGGGTCTGGCTACACCTTC. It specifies CAWSVLQGSGYTF.

The CDR3 nucleotides are TGTGCCAGCAGTTCCAGCGGGAGTTTGAATGAGCAGTTCTTC. Its translation is CASSSSGSLNEQFF. The chain recombines TRBV6-6 with TRBJ2-1, with 8 bases that match TRBD2. Germline V lookup: CDR1 MNHNY, CDR2 SVGAGI (reference sequence). Trimming took 4 bases from V and 7 from J; bases not matched to a gene: 6. The CDR3 has 14 residues.

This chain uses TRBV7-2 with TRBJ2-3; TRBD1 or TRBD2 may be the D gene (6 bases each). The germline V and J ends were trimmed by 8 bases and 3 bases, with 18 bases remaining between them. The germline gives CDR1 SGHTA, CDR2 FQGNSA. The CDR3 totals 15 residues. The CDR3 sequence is CASRRGAVETDTQYF. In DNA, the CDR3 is TGTGCCAGCCGAAGGGGGGCAGTTGAAACAGATACGCAGTATTTT.

The CDR3 reads CASSLRVAGVHEQFF. The CDR3 DNA reads as TGTGCCAGCAGCCTCCGGGTAGCGGGAGTCCATGAGCAGTTCTTC. The chain joins TRBV7-8 to TRBJ2-1; 9 bases line up with TRBD2. With 5 bases clipped from V and 8 bases from J, the junction kept 10 bases outside the gene matches. The CDR3 is made up of 15 amino acids. Per germline, CDR1 SGHVS and CDR2 FQNEAQ.

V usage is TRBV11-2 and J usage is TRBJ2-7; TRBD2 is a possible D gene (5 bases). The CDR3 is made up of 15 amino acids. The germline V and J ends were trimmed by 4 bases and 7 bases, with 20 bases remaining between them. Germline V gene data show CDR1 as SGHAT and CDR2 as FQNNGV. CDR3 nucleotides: TGTGCCAGCAGCTCTCTAGGGAGCACCTCGGGAGAGCAGTACTTC. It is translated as CASSSLGSTSGEQYF.

The DNA for the CDR3 is TGTGCCAGCAATGGGGCGGGAGGGACCCAAGAGACCCAGTACTTC. This encodes CASNGAGGTQETQYF. This chain uses TRBV28 with TRBJ2-5; 9 bases align to TRBD2. This CDR3 has 15 residues. Germline V gene data show CDR1 as MDHEN and CDR2 as SYDVKM. J lost 1 base, V lost 7 bases, and 7 bases had no gene match.

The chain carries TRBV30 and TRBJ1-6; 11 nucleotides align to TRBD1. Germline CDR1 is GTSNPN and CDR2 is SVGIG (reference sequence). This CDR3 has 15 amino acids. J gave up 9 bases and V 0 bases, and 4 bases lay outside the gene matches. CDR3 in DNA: TGTGCCTGGAGTGTATCCGGGACAGGGGGTTCACCCCTCCACTTT. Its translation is CAWSVSGTGGSPLHF. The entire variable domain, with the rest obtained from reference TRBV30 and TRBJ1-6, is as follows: SQTIHQWPATLVQPVGSPLSLECTVEGTSNPNLYWYRQAAGRGLQLLFYSVGIGQISSEVPQNLSASRPQDRQFILSSKKLLLSDSGFYLCAWSVSGTGGSPLHFGNGTRLTVT.

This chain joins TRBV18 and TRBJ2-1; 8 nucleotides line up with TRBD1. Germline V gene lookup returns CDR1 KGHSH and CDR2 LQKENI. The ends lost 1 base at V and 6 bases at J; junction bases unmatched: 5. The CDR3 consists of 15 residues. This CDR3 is CASSPQNGQGNEQFF. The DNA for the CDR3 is TGTGCCAGCTCACCACAAAATGGACAGGGCAATGAGCAGTTCTTC.

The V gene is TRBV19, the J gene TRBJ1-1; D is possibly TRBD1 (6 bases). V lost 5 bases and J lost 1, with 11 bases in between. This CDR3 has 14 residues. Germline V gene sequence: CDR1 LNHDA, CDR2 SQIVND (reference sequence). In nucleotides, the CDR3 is TGTGCCAGTAGTTCGGTAGGGGGGAACACTGAAGCTTTCTTT. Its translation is CASSSVGGNTEAFF.

CDR3 sequence (DNA): TGTGCCAGCAGCGTAGCTCTGAGCGGGAATCGATACAATGAGCAGTTCTTC. Its translation: CASSVALSGNRYNEQFF. This chain joins TRBV9 and TRBJ2-1; 7 bases match TRBD2. Germline loops: CDR1 SGDLS, CDR2 YYNGEE. The junction had 10 bases not matched to a gene; V was cut back by 0 bases and J by 4 bases. The CDR3 covers 17 residues.

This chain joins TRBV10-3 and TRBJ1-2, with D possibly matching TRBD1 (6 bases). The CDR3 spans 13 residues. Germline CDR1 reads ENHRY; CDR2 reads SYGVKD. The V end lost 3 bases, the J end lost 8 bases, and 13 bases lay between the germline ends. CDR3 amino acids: CAISDDRLLGYTF. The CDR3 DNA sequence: TGTGCCATCAGTGACGACAGGCTCCTGGGCTACACCTTC.